This TCR beta chain was documented in a study of T cells in Graves' hyperthyroidism and ophthalmopathy (dated by TCRdb to between 2019 and 2020). Looking at the study overall: Peripheral blood was sampled at the time of initial diagnosis, prior to any treatment. TCR V-J signatures able to tell the groups apart were searched for in a discovery cohort of some 100 patients, of whom more than 40 had Graves' ophthalmopathy and around 57 had stable Graves' hyperthyroidism. Once sampling was done, hyperthyroidism patients were given methimazole at a starting dose of 30 mg daily, whereas ophthalmopathy patients were given high-dose intravenous methylprednisolone. The approximately 100 discovery patients were randomly divided into training and test sets at a 7:3 ratio. Prospective prediction of ophthalmopathy was tested in an independent validation cohort consisting of some 18 hyperthyroidism patients and around 17 patients who later progressed to ophthalmopathy. The paper describes TCR Vbeta CDR3 sequencing of 135 peripheral blood samples, made up of some 40 ophthalmopathy patients, approximately 76 hyperthyroidism patients and 17 progressor patients. The study also compared thyroid tissue and blood T-cell repertoires from 5 to 7 Graves' hyperthyroidism patients. The paper as a whole reports these results and caveats: Sample size was not statistically predetermined, and blinding of investigators to group allocation was not performed. Ophthalmopathy was separated from stable hyperthyroidism by a 13 V-J signature model, with about 86% sensitivity and about 81% specificity obtained in cross-validation and 80%/75% obtained in testing. Most expanded thyroid clonotypes (frequency above 0.001) were also found in blood, which suggests that blood repertoires may mirror thyroid immune responses. In validation, the model predicted progression to ophthalmopathy a median of about 6 months before onset, with approximately 68% sensitivity and almost 75% specificity.

Stable Graves' hyperthyroidism was defined as no progression to ophthalmopathy during 18 months of follow-up. Hyperthyroidism patients were newly diagnosed, had a disease duration of under 2 months, and were aged 18 to 65 years. The study excluded patients with uncontrolled infections, other autoimmune diseases, pregnancy or lactation. Clinical symptoms, serum thyroxine and TRAb, thyroid ultrasound, and orbital computed tomography formed the basis for the diagnoses. PBMCs were separated from roughly 10 ml of fresh peripheral blood using Ficoll-Paque density gradient centrifugation. Total RNA was extracted using Trizol reagent, and RNA quality was assessed on an Agilent 2100 Bioanalyzer. About this clonotype itself: Its antigen remains unidentified. No much larger clonotype is one base removed from it; base qualities were not supplied.

TCR beta CDR3 regions were amplified from RNA transcripts. For the first round of RT-PCR on the TCR CDR3, the HTBI primer set was used together with the Qiagen OneStep RT-PCR kit. The libraries were constructed in a second round of multiplex PCR and then size-selected and purified. The libraries were sequenced on an Illumina HiSeq2000 using paired-end 100 bp reads. Under the source paper's analysis protocol: Raw data were processed with SOAPnuke, discarding reads with adapters, uncalled bases, mean Phred below 15, or no exact constant-primer or identifier match. High-quality paired reads were merged using COPE v1.2.5, and each unique nucleotide sequence was defined as a clonotype. MiTCR v1.1 was used to align clonotypes to the IMGT TRBV, TRBD and TRBJ reference segments. The analysis was restricted to V-J combinations with a frequency above 0.0001, which together covered just over 98% of the repertoires. The TCS score was defined as F50 (clonal expansion) divided by E x V (chaos), with BLOSUM62-based TCRdist calculated between CDR3 peptides within each V-J. Welch's t-statistics and random forest reduced around 510 V-J features to around 14, which were used in a naive Bayes classifier (R e1071). TCRdb passed the public sequencing reads through fastp at Q25 and MiXCR, retaining productive beta sequences. Every CDR3 protein is listed once, alongside the most common genes and DNA of its rows. These V and J calls are TCRdb output, not the study's own analysis. The sample table holds 370,000 or so distinct CDR3 sequences, of which 25% were seen once. The biggest ten clones account for more than 60% of the sample.

The CDR3, from cysteine to phenylalanine, totals 13 residues. Only the CDR3 region is kept as DNA, spanning 39 bases read in frame from base 1. CDR1 and CDR2 are read off the germline V gene (reference sequence) as SEHNR and FQNEAQ. V is reduced by 10 bases and J by 6 bases, leaving a spacing of 16 bases between them. Sequencing used blood. This TCR came from a man in his fifties with Graves' hyperthyroidism. The chain is made from TRBV7-9 and TRBJ2-1; the D region is possibly TRBD1 or TRBD2, each matching across 5 bases. The sequenced DNA: TGTGCCACCAACCCCGGGGCGGGCAATGAGCAGTTCTTC. The resulting protein is CATNPGAGNEQFF.